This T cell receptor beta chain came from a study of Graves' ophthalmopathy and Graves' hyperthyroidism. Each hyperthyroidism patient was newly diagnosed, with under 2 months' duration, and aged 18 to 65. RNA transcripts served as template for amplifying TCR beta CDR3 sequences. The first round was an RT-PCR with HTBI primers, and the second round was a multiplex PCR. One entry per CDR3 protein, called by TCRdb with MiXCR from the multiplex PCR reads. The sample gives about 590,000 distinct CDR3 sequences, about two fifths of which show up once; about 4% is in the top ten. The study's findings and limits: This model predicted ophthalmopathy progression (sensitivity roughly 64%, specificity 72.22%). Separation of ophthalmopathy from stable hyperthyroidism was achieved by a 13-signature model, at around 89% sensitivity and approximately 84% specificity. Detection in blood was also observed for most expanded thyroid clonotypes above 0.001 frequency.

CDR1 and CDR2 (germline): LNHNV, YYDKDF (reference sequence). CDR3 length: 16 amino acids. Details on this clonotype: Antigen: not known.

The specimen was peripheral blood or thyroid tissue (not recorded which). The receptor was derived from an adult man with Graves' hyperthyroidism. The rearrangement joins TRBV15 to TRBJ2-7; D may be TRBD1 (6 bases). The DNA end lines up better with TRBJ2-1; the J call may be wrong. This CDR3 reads CATSRDGGVGWYEQFF. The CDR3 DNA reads TGTGCCACCAGCAGAGATGGGGGCGTGGGGTGGTATGAGCAGTTCTTC.